What follows are 20 T cell receptor beta chains derived from one specimen sequenced in a study of blood T cell repertoires in COVID-19. Profiling relied on immunoSEQ multiplex PCR, and the TCRdb table lists in-frame clones only, not all of them. Here the sample spans a few hundred thousand clones, more than 70% being singletons. The sample was peripheral blood. These receptors were collected from a woman in her late teens or twenties with acute or convalescent COVID-19.

Concerning this clone itself: The identical CDR3 is also encoded by other nucleotide sequences in the sample. V usage is TRBV10-2 and J usage is TRBJ2-7; 11 bases agree with TRBD2. Trimming took 3 bases from V and 4 from J; bases not matched to a gene: 5. Germline lookup yields CDR1 WSHSY and CDR2 SAAADI. CDR3 size: 15 residues. As DNA, the CDR3 is TGCGCCAGCAGTGAACCGGGGACTAGCGGATACGAGCAGTACTTC. Amino acids: CASSEPGTSGYEQYF.

The V gene is TRBV7-2, the J gene TRBJ2-7; 9 bases line up with TRBD1. V lost 2 bases to trimming and J lost 6 bases; unmatched junction nucleotides: 8. The CDR3 is made up of 15 amino acids. The germline V gene has CDR1 SGHTA and CDR2 FQGNSA. The CDR3 nucleotides read TGTGCCAGCAGCTTATCCGGGACAGGGTCGGGCGAGCAGTACTTC. This sequence encodes CASSLSGTGSGEQYF.

This clone was recorded many times. The chain carries TRBV29-1 and TRBJ2-3; possibly TRBD1 for D (6 bases). Trimming left V 3 bases short and J 3 bases short, with 10 bases between. The CDR3 contains 13 residues. Germline loops: CDR1 SQVTM, CDR2 ANQGSEA. CDR3 sequence: CSVDQGTTDTQYF. The CDR3 DNA reads TGCAGCGTTGATCAGGGGACAACAGATACGCAGTATTTT.

The chain links TRBV11-2 to TRBJ2-7, with a weak D call TRBD2 (5 bases). Between the trimmed V and J ends, which lost 4 bases and 0 bases, there was a span of 7 bases. Germline assignment: CDR1 SGHAT and CDR2 FQNNGV. This CDR3 comprises 13 residues. This chain's CDR3 is CASSSSSSYEQYF. The CDR3 DNA reads TGTGCCAGCAGCTCTAGCAGCTCCTACGAGCAGTACTTC.

The J gene is TRBJ2-7, the V gene TRBV9; 7 bases are shared with TRBD1. Germline CDR1 reads SGDLS; CDR2 reads YYNGEE. This CDR3 comprises 15 residues. V was pared by 3 bases and J by 2 bases, with 8 bases of the junction left unmatched. The CDR3 DNA follows: TGTGCCAGCAGCGAGTCACAGGGGTTCCCCTACGAGCAGTACTTC. Protein product: CASSESQGFPYEQYF.

This chain connects TRBV19 to TRBJ2-2, with 7 bases that match TRBD2. This CDR3 has 15 amino acids. Germline V gene sequence: CDR1 LNHDA, CDR2 SQIVND (reference sequence). V shed 3 bases, J shed 4 bases, and the junction held 5 bases outside the gene matches. The CDR3 loop is CASSITSAATGELFF. CDR3 nucleotides: TGTGCCAGTAGTATTACTAGCGCTGCCACCGGGGAGCTGTTTTTT.

The chain recombines TRBV7-9 with TRBJ1-4, with TRBD1 matching over 8 bases. V gave up 8 bases and J gave up 5 bases; unmatched junction bases: 7. The germline gives CDR1 SEHNR, CDR2 FQNEAQ (reference sequence). This CDR3 region has 14 residues. CDR3 bases: TGTGCCAGCGCAGGGGGCTTTGGGAATGAAAAACTGTTTTTT. Its translation is CASAGGFGNEKLFF.

The chain carries TRBV7-9 and TRBJ1-1; D ambiguous. The CDR3 extends over 14 amino acids. Trimming left V 0 bases short and J 4 bases short, with 9 bases between. CDR1 SEHNR and CDR2 FQNEAQ come from the germline V gene (reference sequence). As DNA, the CDR3 is TGTGCCAGCAGCTTAGCGCGGGGTGTCACTGAAGCTTTCTTT. It encodes CASSLARGVTEAFF.

The chain joins TRBV11-2 to TRBJ2-4, with TRBD2 as a possible D gene (5 bases). V was pared by 5 bases and J by 8 bases, with 13 bases between. The length of the CDR3 is 13 residues. Per germline, CDR1 SGHAT and CDR2 FQNNGV. This CDR3 is CASSGSGLDIQYF. The CDR3 DNA reads TGTGCCAGCAGCGGGAGTGGTTTGGACATTCAGTACTTC.

The gene calls are TRBV25-1 and TRBJ2-1; 7 bases map to TRBD2. The CDR3 runs to 17 residues. The ends lost 5 bases at V and 2 bases at J; junction bases unmatched: 12. Germline CDR1 reads MGHDK; CDR2 reads SYGVNS. CDR3 sequence: CASSSSDHAGAYNEQFF. The CDR3 nucleotides read TGTGCCAGCAGTAGTTCTGATCACGCGGGAGCCTACAATGAGCAGTTCTTC.

The chain combines TRBV5-1 with TRBJ2-2; 7 bases are shared with TRBD1. The CDR3 is 14 residues long. From germline, CDR1 is SGHRS and CDR2 YFSETQ. The trim removed 4 bases at V and 4 bases at J, leaving 4 bases unmatched. The CDR3 reads CASSEDRPTGELFF. CDR3 nucleotides: TGCGCCAGCAGCGAGGACAGGCCCACCGGGGAGCTGTTTTTT.

The chain uses TRBV11-1 and TRBJ2-5; D may be TRBD2 (6 bases). The CDR3 contains 15 residues. In germline, CDR1 is SGHAT, CDR2 FQDESV (reference sequence). The V gene lost 4 bases and the J gene lost 5 bases, with 17 bases spanning the gap. The CDR3 DNA sequence: TGTGCCAGCAGCTCAAGAAAGACTAGTTCCGAGACCCAGTACTTC. This codes for CASSSRKTSSETQYF. Variable domain in full (rest from reference TRBV11-1 and TRBJ2-5): EAEVAQSPRYKITEKSQAVAFWCDPISGHATLYWYRQILGQGPELLVQFQDESVVDDSQLPKDRFSAERLKGVDSTLKIQPAELGDSAMYLCASSSRKTSSETQYFGPGTRLLVL.

The V call is TRBV5-1, the J call TRBJ2-7; 9 bases line up with TRBD2. The CDR3 covers 15 residues. Germline CDR1 is SGHRS and CDR2 is YFSETQ. The ends lost 0 bases at V and 3 bases at J; junction bases unmatched: 4. CDR3 region: CASSLGLAVYYEQYF. CDR3 sequence (DNA): TGCGCCAGCAGCTTGGGACTAGCGGTCTACTACGAGCAGTACTTC.

The J gene is TRBJ1-2, the V gene TRBV28; D may be TRBD1 (6 bases). CDR3 length equals 14 residues. The germline gives CDR1 MDHEN, CDR2 SYDVKM. The ends were cut back, 6 bases at V and 0 bases at J, with 11 bases in the middle. CDR3 sequence: CASRDSGSNYGYTF. CDR3 nucleotide sequence: TGTGCCAGCAGGGACAGCGGATCTAACTATGGCTACACCTTC.

The chain recombines TRBV11-2 with TRBJ2-5; possible D gene TRBD1, 6 bases. CDR1 SGHAT and CDR2 FQNNGV come from the germline V gene. The CDR3 is 13 residues long. Between the trimmed V and J ends, which lost 6 bases and 3 bases, there was a span of 11 bases. The CDR3 region has the DNA TGTGCCAGCAGTCAGGACAGAGAAGAGACCCAGTACTTC. Encoded protein: CASSQDREETQYF. The whole variable domain, remainder taken from reference TRBV11-2 and TRBJ2-5, is EAGVAQSPRYKIIEKRQSVAFWCNPISGHATLYWYQQILGQGPKLLIQFQNNGVVDDSQLPKDRFSAERLKGVDSTLKIQPAKLEDSAVYLCASSQDREETQYFGPGTRLLVL.

In nucleotides, the CDR3 is TGTGCCAGCAGCACGGACAGGGAGACAGATACGCAGTATTTT. As protein: CASSTDRETDTQYF. The chain has TRBV14 and TRBJ2-3, with 8 bases matching TRBD1. CDR1 is SGHDN and CDR2 is FVKESK in the germline V gene. The ends lost 5 bases at V and 3 bases at J; junction bases unmatched: 4. This CDR3 is built from 14 residues.

Regarding this clone: Relative to the germline gene, one junction end is altered; a read error may explain this. The V and J genes are TRBV15 and TRBJ2-3; TRBD2 matches 9 bases. Germline-derived CDR1 and CDR2 are LNHNV and YYDKDF (reference sequence). The CDR3 is made up of 15 amino acids. The CDR3 DNA reads as TGTGCCACCAGCAGAGCTCTCTTAGCGGGAGATGGTCCAAATTTT. It is translated as CATSRALLAGDGPNF.

V usage is TRBV5-1 and J usage is TRBJ2-7, with 9 positions matching TRBD1. Germline assignment: CDR1 SGHRS and CDR2 YFSETQ. CDR3 length: 15 amino acids. The ends lost 4 bases at V and 0 bases at J; junction bases unmatched: 5. The CDR3 coding sequence is TGCGCCAGCAGCACGGGACAGGGCCTCTCCTACGAGCAGTACTTC. Translating it yields CASSTGQGLSYEQYF.

This clone was recorded only once. This rearrangement joins TRBV6-5 to TRBJ1-4; a weak D match, TRBD1 (5 bases). The CDR3 runs to 13 residues. The germline V and J ends were trimmed by 5 bases and 6 bases, with 10 bases remaining between them. The germline gives CDR1 MNHEY, CDR2 SVGAGI. The CDR3, as DNA: TGTGCCAGCAGTAAGTGGGACTATGAAAAACTGTTTTTT. This sequence encodes CASSKWDYEKLFF.

This chain joins TRBV3-1 (or the pseudogene TRBV3-2) and TRBJ2-4; D possibly corresponds to TRBD2 (6 bases). Germline assignment: CDR1 LGHDT and CDR2 YNNKEL (reference sequence). The CDR3 runs to 14 residues. V lost 1 base to trimming and J lost 10 bases, with 14 bases between them. This chain's CDR3 is CASSQVSGVGIQYF. The CDR3 bases are TGTGCCAGCAGCCAAGTCTCGGGGGTAGGGATTCAGTACTTC.